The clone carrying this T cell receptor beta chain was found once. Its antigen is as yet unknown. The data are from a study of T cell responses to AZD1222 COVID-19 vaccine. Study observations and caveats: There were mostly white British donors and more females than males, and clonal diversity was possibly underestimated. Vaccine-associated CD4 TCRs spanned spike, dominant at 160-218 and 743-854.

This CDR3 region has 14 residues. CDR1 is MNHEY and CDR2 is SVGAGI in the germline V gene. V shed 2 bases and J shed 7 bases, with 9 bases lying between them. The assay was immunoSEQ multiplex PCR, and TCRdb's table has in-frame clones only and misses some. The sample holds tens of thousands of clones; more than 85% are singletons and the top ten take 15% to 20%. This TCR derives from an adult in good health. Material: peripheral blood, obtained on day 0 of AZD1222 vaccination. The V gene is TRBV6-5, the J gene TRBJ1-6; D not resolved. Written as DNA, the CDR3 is TGTGCCAGCAGTTACGGAGGCCGAAATTCACCCCTCCACTTT. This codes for CASSYGGRNSPLHF.